This T cell receptor beta chain was sequenced for a study of beta chain features in type 1 diabetes. The single heparinised draw taken from each donor contained 90 to 150 mL of blood on average. Cells sorted by CD45RO/CCR7/CD25/CD127/CD95/CD27 comprised CD4+ naive, central memory, regulatory and stem cell-like memory cells. The entirety of the isolated RNA underwent reverse transcription, so expressed TCRB transcripts were sequenced. Here immunoSEQ multiplex PCR was the method, and the copy in TCRdb shows in-frame clones only, minus some. This sample has under 150,000 clones, with 6.5% to 8.5% found just once. The CDR3 totals 15 residues. Germline V gene sequence: CDR1 SGHVS, CDR2 FQNEAQ. Trimming removed 3 bases from V and 0 bases from J, with 8 bases in between.

Sequenced material: central memory CD4+ T cells from blood. This chain connects TRBV7-8 to TRBJ2-2, with a possible D match to TRBD1 (6 bases). The receptor was derived from a woman younger than 45 in good health. CDR3 sequence: CASSLDSTNTGELFF. The DNA for the CDR3 is TGTGCCAGCAGCTTGGACAGTACGAACACCGGGGAGCTGTTTTTT.